This T cell receptor beta chain originates from a study of shared clonotypes between healthy human individuals. About the study: Three plates each covered CD4 naive and memory; CD8 naive two, CD8 memory one.

Study-level findings and limits: Although depth was large, rarefaction showed that sequencing of the sorted subsets was incomplete.

This clone is a singleton in its sample. Its antigen is not identified. Per the germline V gene, CDR1 is LGHNA and CDR2 is YNFKEQ. CDR3 size: 17 residues. The V segment lost 3 bases and the J segment 2 bases; nucleotides outside the gene matches: 11. Naive-designated CD8 cells lacked CD45RO, were positively enriched for CCR7, and omitted terminally differentiated effector memory CD45RA+ cells. Only in-frame clones appear in the TCRdb table, and some are missing; sequencing was by immunoSEQ multiplex PCR. The sample carries about 2.1 million clones, 90% to 95% recorded once. Sequencing used naive CD8+ T cells from PBMCs. This receptor was taken from a man aged 18 to 30 in good health. Some clones in this sample may be carry-over from other donors' samples. The V gene is TRBV4-2, the J gene TRBJ2-7; 9 bases are a match to TRBD1. CDR3 DNA: TGTGCCAGCAGCCAGACGCTTGGACAGGGGACCCCCTACGAGCAGTACTTC. Translating gives CASSQTLGQGTPYEQYF.